A single sample is the source of the 9 T cell receptor beta chains below, sequenced in a study of T cells in Graves' hyperthyroidism and ophthalmopathy. Amplification targeted TCR beta CDR3 regions from RNA transcripts. HTBI primers were the set used in a first-round RT-PCR of the TCR CDR3. In TCRdb, the multiplex PCR reads were re-called with MiXCR into one record per CDR3 protein. The sample has fewer than 750,000 distinct CDR3 sequences, 14% to 15% seen once. Sequenced material: blood. The source is a woman between 40 and 50 years old with Graves' ophthalmopathy.

Ten or more counts support this clonotype. The chain has TRBV24-1 and TRBJ1-1; D gene ambiguous. CDR3 length: 13 amino acids. Looked up from germline, CDR1 is KGHDR and CDR2 is SFDVKD. Trimming left V 5 bases short and J 4 bases short, with 10 bases between. This CDR3 is CATSATSATEAFF. The CDR3 DNA reads as TGTGCCACCAGTGCCACCTCCGCCACTGAAGCTTTCTTT.

The table lists this clonotype with a few counts. This chain links TRBV20-1 with TRBJ2-2; 10 bases align to TRBD2. Germline V CDR1 and CDR2: DFQATT, SNEGSKA (reference sequence). J was trimmed by 3 bases and V by 6 bases; bases with no gene match: 7. The CDR3 extends over 15 amino acids. The CDR3 DNA follows: TGCAGTGCGGCCGGGACTAGCGCTTACACCGGGGAGCTGTTTTTT. Its translation is CSAAGTSAYTGELFF.

This clonotype came up many times. J is TRBJ2-7 and V is TRBV7-2; D ambiguous. This CDR3 region has 15 residues. Germline loops: CDR1 SGHTA, CDR2 FQGNSA. Trimming pared 3 bases from V and 4 bases from J, leaving 16 bases between. CDR3 bases: TGTGCCAGCAGCTTGGGTGTGAACACCGAGTACGAGCAGTACTTC. Translating gives CASSLGVNTEYEQYF. The full variable domain, its missing parts supplied by reference TRBV7-2 and TRBJ2-7, is GAGVSQSPSNKVTEKGKDVELRCDPISGHTALYWYRQSLGQGLEFLIYFQGNSAPDKSGLPSDRFSAERTGGSVSTLTIQRTQQEDSAVYLCASSLGVNTEYEQYFGPGTRLTVT.

There are a few counts of this clonotype. This chain uses TRBV6-4 with TRBJ2-5; 15 bases align to TRBD2. The CDR3 loop spans 19 amino acids. V lost 6 bases and J lost 3; bases outside the gene matches: 14. The V gene's germline CDR1 is MRHNA and CDR2 SNTAGT. The CDR3 is CASRASGLAGGPGKETQYF. The DNA of the CDR3 is TGTGCCAGCAGGGCCTCGGGACTAGCGGGAGGACCCGGAAAAGAGACCCAGTACTTC.

The table lists this clonotype with many counts. This sequence joins TRBV28 and TRBJ1-1; D call uncertain. Trimming shortened V by 10 bases and J by 2 bases, and 14 bases separated the two germline ends. Germline V gene data show CDR1 as MDHEN and CDR2 as SYDVKM. This CDR3 is 13 amino acids long. The CDR3 DNA reads TGTGCCACCTCCTTAACAGTAAACACTGAAGCTTTCTTT. Amino acid sequence: CATSLTVNTEAFF.

The V and J genes are TRBV7-9 and TRBJ1-1, with D maybe TRBD1 (6 bases). Germline loops: CDR1 SEHNR, CDR2 FQNEAQ (reference sequence). V dropped 1 base and J dropped 5 bases, with 14 bases sitting between them. This CDR3 region has 15 residues. DNA of the CDR3: TGTGCCAGCAGCTTAGTTTGGGGGCGGCTTACTGAAGCTTTCTTT. It is translated as CASSLVWGRLTEAFF.

This clonotype was seen repeatedly, ten times or more. The chain joins TRBV6-2 or TRBV6-3 to TRBJ2-7; no firm D call. V was trimmed by 7 bases and J by 5 bases, leaving 12 bases between them. Germline V gene lookup returns CDR1 MNHEY and CDR2 SVGEGT. The CDR3 is made up of 12 amino acids. CDR3 amino acids: CASTTATDEQYF. CDR3 in DNA: TGTGCCAGCACGACCGCGACGGACGAGCAGTACTTC.

This clonotype was detected ten times or more. The gene calls are TRBV24-1 and TRBJ2-7, with D unresolved. The V and J ends lost 3 bases and 3 bases respectively, with 11 bases between them. The CDR3 has 14 amino acids. Germline V gene sequence: CDR1 KGHDR, CDR2 SFDVKD. The CDR3 here is CATSDTSGDYEQYF. CDR3 coding DNA: TGTGCCACCAGTGATACGAGTGGGGACTACGAGCAGTACTTC.

This clonotype was seen many times. V is TRBV12-5 and J is TRBJ2-7, with TRBD2 matching 11 bases. Germline V lookup: CDR1 LGHNT, CDR2 FRNRAP. Germline trimming cut 1 base from V and 5 bases from J; bases unmatched to any gene: 10. The CDR3 covers 17 residues. The CDR3 region is CASGLGTPTSGINEQYF. Written as DNA, the CDR3 is TGTGCTAGTGGTTTGGGGACTCCGACTAGCGGGATCAACGAGCAGTACTTC.